The rows below give T cell receptor beta chains drawn from one sample of a study of blood T cell repertoires in COVID-19. TCRdb's table, derived via immunoSEQ multiplex PCR, lists solely in-frame clones and lacks some. The table includes some 200,000 clones, 80% to 95% detected once. Input material: peripheral blood. The receptors derive from a man between 45 and 60 years old with acute or convalescent COVID-19. CDR3s include the opening cysteine and the closing phenylalanine or tryptophan. The D gene is left open where the match is weak. Part of the rows lack a size; the others show once, few, many or a class for expanded clones.

D gene | J gene | V gene | clone size | CDR3 protein | CDR3 DNA
- | TRBJ2-6 | TRBV11-2 | - | CASSLREIGANVLTF | TGTGCCAGCAGCTTGAGGGAAATTGGGGCCAACGTCCTGACTTTC
- | TRBJ2-5 | TRBV20-1 | - | CSAPSRETQYF | TGCAGTGCGCCCTCGCGGGAGACCCAGTACTTC
TRBD1 | TRBJ2-7 | TRBV10-2 | - | CASTIPGQGYEQYF | TGCGCCAGCACCATACCGGGACAGGGCTACGAGCAGTACTTC
TRBD2 | TRBJ2-1 | TRBV30 | - | CASPRGASGGVAYNEQFF | TGTGCCTCCCCGCGCGGCGCTAGCGGGGGGGTTGCCTACAATGAGCAGTTCTTC
- | TRBJ2-1 | TRBV27 | - | CASSVGQTYNEQFF | TGTGCCAGCAGTGTCGGACAGACGTACAATGAGCAGTTCTTC
- | TRBJ2-1 | TRBV5-6 | - | CASSLRGLVSYNEQFF | TGTGCCAGCAGCTTGCGTGGACTCGTTTCCTACAATGAGCAGTTCTTC
TRBD1 | TRBJ1-6 | TRBV18 | - | CASSGGTGDSPLHF | TGTGCCAGCTCGGGCGGCACAGGGGACTCACCCCTCCACTTT
- | TRBJ2-2 | TRBV5-1 | - | CASSLASGRNTGELFF | TGCGCCAGCAGCTTGGCCAGCGGGCGGAACACCGGGGAGCTGTTTTTT
- | TRBJ1-5 | TRBV19 | - | CASSTGAGHFNQPQHF | TGTGCCAGTAGTACAGGGGCAGGGCATTTCAATCAGCCCCAGCATTTT
TRBD2 | TRBJ2-5 | TRBV3-1/TRBV3-2 | few | CASSQAERGRRGQETQYF | TGTGCCAGCAGCCAAGCGGAGCGGGGGAGACGAGGCCAAGAGACCCAGTACTTC
TRBD2 | TRBJ2-1 | TRBV10-3 | - | CAISESPGSMGLAAYNEQFF | TGTGCCATCAGTGAGTCCCCTGGGTCGATGGGACTAGCCGCCTACAATGAGCAGTTCTTC
- | TRBJ1-5 | TRBV7-9 | - | CASSVHNQPQHF | TGTGCCAGCAGCGTCCATAATCAGCCCCAGCATTTT
- | TRBJ1-1 | TRBV2 | - | CASRGDKDSNTEAFF | TGTGCCAGCAGGGGAGATAAGGACTCGAACACTGAAGCTTTCTTT
- | TRBJ2-1 | TRBV7-9 | - | CASSLRRVGEKFF | TGTGCCAGCAGCCTCCGACGGGTCGGAGAGAAGTTCTTC
TRBD1 | TRBJ1-6 | TRBV19 | - | CASSPGQGIAPLHF | TGTGCCAGTAGTCCGGGACAGGGTATCGCACCCCTCCACTTT
- | TRBJ2-1 | TRBV5-1 | - | CASSGGAPGYNEQFF | TGCGCCAGCAGCGGCGGGGCGCCGGGATACAATGAGCAGTTCTTC
- | TRBJ2-1 | TRBV19 | - | CASSFGGLVEQFF | TGTGCCAGTAGTTTTGGAGGGCTTGTCGAGCAGTTCTTC
TRBD1 | TRBJ1-1 | TRBV6-6 | - | CASSRGQGEAFF | TGTGCCAGCAGTCGCGGACAGGGTGAAGCTTTCTTT
- | TRBJ2-7 | TRBV12-3/TRBV12-4 | - | CASTAGQTYEQYF | TGTGCCAGCACCGCCGGACAGACCTACGAGCAGTACTTC
TRBD1 | TRBJ2-3 | TRBV24-1 | - | CATSDPGQGADTQYF | TGTGCCACCAGTGATCCGGGACAGGGGGCAGATACGCAGTATTTT
TRBD2 | TRBJ2-3 | TRBV27 | - | CASTLAGAADTQYF | TGTGCCAGCACACTAGCGGGAGCCGCAGATACGCAGTATTTT
- | TRBJ1-1 | TRBV29-1 | - | CSVEDRGRNTEAFF | TGCAGCGTTGAAGACAGGGGACGAAACACTGAAGCTTTCTTT
- | TRBJ1-5 | TRBV6-2/TRBV6-3 | - | CASSYLGGQGNQPQHF | TGTGCCAGCAGTTACCTGGGAGGGCAGGGCAATCAGCCCCAGCATTTT
- | TRBJ2-3 | TRBV27 | few | CASSLGGSTDTQYF | TGTGCCAGCAGTTTAGGCGGTAGCACAGATACGCAGTATTTT
- | TRBJ1-2 | TRBV18 | - | CASSPLLAAGGYGYTF | TGTGCCAGCTCACCACTTCTGGCGGCGGGGGGTTATGGCTACACCTTC
- | TRBJ2-7 | TRBV7-2 | once | CASSLFRVSSYEQYF | TGTGCCAGCAGCTTATTCAGGGTTAGCTCCTACGAGCAGTACTTC
TRBD1 | TRBJ1-1 | TRBV3-1/TRBV3-2 | few | CASNKQGRLNTEAFF | TGTGCCAGCAACAAACAGGGGCGTTTGAACACTGAAGCTTTCTTT
- | TRBJ1-3 | TRBV15 | few | CATSRDHQVAGNTIYF | TGTGCCACCAGCAGAGATCACCAGGTAGCTGGAAACACCATATATTTT
TRBD1 | TRBJ1-1 | TRBV28 | - | CASSTPPGTVLKHAFF | TGTGCCAGCAGTACTCCACCCGGGACAGTCCTTAAGCATGCTTTCTTT
- | TRBJ1-6 | TRBV28 | once | CASSFLLQGIDSPLHF | TGTGCCAGCAGTTTTCTCCTACAGGGTATAGATTCACCCCTCCACTTT
- | TRBJ1-4 | TRBV5-1 | - | CASSSQGGEKLFF | TGCGCCAGCAGCTCTCAGGGAGGAGAAAAACTGTTTTTT
- | TRBJ1-3 | TRBV27 | - | CASSSGFPGNTIYF | TGTGCCAGCAGTTCAGGGTTTCCTGGAAACACCATATATTTT
- | TRBJ2-1 | TRBV5-4 | - | CASSLAWSSYNEQFF | TGTGCCAGCAGCTTGGCCTGGAGCTCCTACAATGAGCAGTTCTTC
- | TRBJ2-4 | TRBV6-5 | once | CASSNTRKNIQYF | TGTGCCAGCAGTAATACAAGAAAAAACATTCAGTACTTC
- | TRBJ1-4 | TRBV3-1/TRBV3-2 | - | CASTGVGEKLFF | TGTGCCAGCACCGGGGTCGGGGAAAAACTGTTTTTT
TRBD1 | TRBJ2-5 | TRBV5-1 | - | CASSSGTVKETQYF | TGCGCCAGCAGCTCCGGGACAGTCAAAGAGACCCAGTACTTC
- | TRBJ1-5 | TRBV28 | - | CASSPRDPTKRPQHF | TGTGCCAGCAGTCCGCGAGACCCGACTAAAAGGCCCCAGCATTTT
- | TRBJ1-4 | TRBV6-5 | - | CASSGAGGNEKLFF | TGTGCCAGCAGCGGTGCGGGAGGTAATGAAAAACTGTTTTTT
- | TRBJ1-1 | TRBV19 | - | CASSIGGRNTEAFF | TGTGCCAGTAGTATAGGCGGCAGGAACACTGAAGCTTTCTTT
- | TRBJ1-1 | TRBV7-9 | - | CASSWGDTEAFF | TGTGCCAGCAGCTGGGGGGACACTGAAGCTTTCTTT
TRBD1 | TRBJ1-4 | TRBV6-9 | - | CAGKTGEEKLFF | TGTGCCGGGAAAACAGGGGAAGAAAAACTGTTTTTT
- | TRBJ1-5 | TRBV15 | - | CATSRDHGAGQPQHF | TGTGCCACCAGCAGAGATCACGGAGCTGGTCAGCCCCAGCATTTT
TRBD1 | TRBJ1-6 | TRBV19 | - | CASRVTGVRSPLHF | TGTGCCAGTAGGGTGACAGGGGTGCGTTCACCCCTCCACTTT
- | TRBJ1-1 | TRBV28 | - | CASSLRHTGWVTEAFF | TGTGCCAGCAGTTTAAGGCACACAGGGTGGGTCACTGAAGCTTTCTTT
- | TRBJ2-3 | TRBV30 | once | CAWSLGDTQYF | TGTGCCTGGTCGCTAGGAGATACGCAGTATTTT
- | TRBJ2-5 | TRBV29-1 | - | CSVPPGQHQETQYF | TGCAGCGTTCCCCCGGGTCAGCACCAAGAGACCCAGTACTTC
- | TRBJ2-3 | TRBV5-1 | - | CASSFSGLDTDTQYF | TGCGCCAGCAGCTTTAGCGGTTTGGACACAGATACGCAGTATTTT
- | TRBJ2-1 | TRBV28 | - | CASSFVRGFEQFF | TGTGCCAGCAGTTTTGTCAGGGGTTTCGAGCAGTTCTTC
TRBD1 | TRBJ1-5 | TRBV28 | - | CASSLTGTGVSNQPQHF | TGTGCCAGCAGCCTCACGGGTACAGGGGTAAGCAATCAGCCCCAGCATTTT
- | TRBJ2-2 | TRBV10-3 | - | CAISERRLRRNGELFF | TGTGCCATCAGTGAACGCCGTTTGAGGCGAAACGGGGAGCTGTTTTTT
- | TRBJ2-6 | TRBV4-1 | - | CASSPYDRSGANVLTF | TGCGCCAGCAGCCCTTACGACCGGAGTGGGGCCAACGTCCTGACTTTC
- | TRBJ2-7 | TRBV30 | - | CAWSVLENPYEQYF | TGTGCCTGGAGTGTACTGGAGAACCCCTACGAGCAGTACTTC
TRBD1 | TRBJ2-1 | TRBV27 | - | CASRRRGTYNEQFF | TGTGCCAGCAGGCGCAGGGGGACCTACAATGAGCAGTTCTTC
TRBD1 | TRBJ1-4 | TRBV3-1/TRBV3-2 | - | CASSQSGTGNEKLFF | TGTGCCAGCAGCCAATCGGGGACAGGTAATGAAAAACTGTTTTTT
TRBD1 | TRBJ1-2 | TRBV9 | - | CASSVGDRANYGYTF | TGTGCCAGCAGCGTAGGGGACAGGGCTAACTATGGCTACACCTTC
TRBD1 | TRBJ1-2 | TRBV5-4 | once | CASSPIRDRTSNYGYTF | TGTGCCAGCAGCCCGATCCGGGACAGGACCTCTAACTATGGCTACACCTTC
TRBD2 | TRBJ2-7 | TRBV7-2 | - | CASSFGRSSYEQYF | TGTGCCAGCAGCTTCGGGAGGAGCTCCTACGAGCAGTACTTC
- | TRBJ2-5 | TRBV5-5 | once | CASSSLVTYQETQYF | TGTGCCAGCAGCTCACTAGTCACGTACCAAGAGACCCAGTACTTC
TRBD1 | TRBJ1-5 | TRBV12-3/TRBV12-4 | - | CASTGQRNQPQHF | TGTGCCAGCACGGGACAGAGAAATCAGCCCCAGCATTTT
- | TRBJ1-1 | TRBV7-2 | - | CASSLEGDTEAFF | TGTGCCAGCAGCTTAGAAGGGGACACTGAAGCTTTCTTT